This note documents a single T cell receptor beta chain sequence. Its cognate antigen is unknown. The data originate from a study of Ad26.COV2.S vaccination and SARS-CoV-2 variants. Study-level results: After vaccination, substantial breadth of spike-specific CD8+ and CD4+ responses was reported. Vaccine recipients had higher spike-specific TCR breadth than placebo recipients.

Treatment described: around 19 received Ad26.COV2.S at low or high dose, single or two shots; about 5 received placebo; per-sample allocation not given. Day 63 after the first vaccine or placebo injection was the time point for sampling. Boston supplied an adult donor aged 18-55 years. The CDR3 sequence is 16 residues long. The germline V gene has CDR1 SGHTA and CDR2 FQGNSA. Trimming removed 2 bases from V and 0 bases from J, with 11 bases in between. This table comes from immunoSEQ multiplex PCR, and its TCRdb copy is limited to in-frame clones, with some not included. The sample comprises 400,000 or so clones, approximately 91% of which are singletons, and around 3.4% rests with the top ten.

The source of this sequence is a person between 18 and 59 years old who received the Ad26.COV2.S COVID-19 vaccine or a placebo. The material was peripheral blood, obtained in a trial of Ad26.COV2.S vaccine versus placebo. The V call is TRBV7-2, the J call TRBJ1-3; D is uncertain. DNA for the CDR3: TGTGCCAGCAGCTTACAGCCGGACCTCTCTGGAAACACCATATATTTT. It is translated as CASSLQPDLSGNTIYF.